This TCR beta chain was retrieved from a study of CD8+ T cells in alopecia areata. Whole-study findings and limits: Affected scalp, especially in alopecia totalis/universalis, had a higher clonality than normal scalp did.

Reverse transcription of extracted RNA yielded cDNA, which provided the sequencing template. Repertoires were generated with immunoSEQ multiplex PCR, while TCRdb's copy carries only in-frame clones and drops some. The top ten clones hold around 0.8% of a sample with about 98,000 clones, 35% to 50% of them seen once. The CDR3 has 13 amino acids. CDR1 and CDR2 (germline): GTSNPN, SVGIG (reference sequence). Trimming pared 3 bases from V and 0 bases from J, leaving 6 bases between. Concerning this clone itself: The antigen is unknown.

The sequencing input was CD4+ T cells sorted from blood. This receptor was obtained from a human donor with alopecia areata. This sequence joins TRBV30 and TRBJ1-5; possibly TRBD1 for D (5 bases). CDR3 nucleotides: TGTGCCTGGAGCGGGACTAGCAATCAGCCCCAGCATTTT. Its translation: CAWSGTSNQPQHF.